Sequencing of this T cell receptor (beta chain) was carried out in a study of regulatory T cells in long-lasting Graves disease. Unmatched junction bases numbered 6, after V lost 4 bases and J lost 1 base. There are 15 residues in the CDR3. The V gene's germline CDR1 is LGHDT and CDR2 YNNKEL (reference sequence). Both iRepertoire HTBI primers and Arm-PCR of CDR3 regions were used to build the TCR beta libraries. MiXCR, run by TCRdb on the multiplex PCR reads, gives a single entry per CDR3 protein. The repertoire holds around 420,000 distinct CDR3 sequences, with 15% as singletons. Time point specified: newly diagnosed GD, antithyroid drugs for less than 3 months. The TCR library used RNA extracted from PBMCs. This clonotype was recorded many times. The same data also went into a second study, on T cells in Graves' hyperthyroidism and ophthalmopathy.

The chain uses TRBV3-1 and TRBJ2-5; 7 bases fit TRBD2. The clonotype was recovered from a woman between 40 and 55 years old with Graves disease. The input for sequencing was peripheral blood mononuclear cells (PBMCs), taken at new diagnosis, from a patient treated with antithyroid drugs. CDR3 sequence (DNA): TGTGCCAGCAGCCCCCCAAAGCGGGGCCAAGAGACCCAGTACTTC. Protein sequence: CASSPPKRGQETQYF.